This is a list of T cell receptor beta chains from one sample in a study of T cell responses to AZD1222 COVID-19 vaccine. Assay used: immunoSEQ multiplex PCR; TCRdb lists only in-frame clones, some missing. The repertoire holds about 150,000 clones, with 90% as singletons. The sequencing used peripheral blood, collected 28 days after the second AZD1222 dose. Source of these receptors: an adult who received the AZD1222 COVID-19 vaccine. The CDR3 runs from the conserved cysteine through the conserved F or W. D genes are given only for firm matches. A row's size may be missing; if present it is once, few, many or a size class.

j_call clone_size d_call v_call cdr3_aa cdr3_nt
TRBJ1-3 . TRBD1 TRBV10-3 CAIRTGAVDTIYF TGTGCCATCAGAACAGGGGCGGTGGACACCATATATTTT
TRBJ2-2 . . TRBV7-7 CASRLGEDTGELFF TGTGCCAGCAGGTTAGGAGAGGACACCGGGGAGCTGTTTTTT
TRBJ1-5 . . TRBV19 CASTSGGGANQPQHF TGTGCCAGTACCTCGGGGGGGGGAGCAAATCAGCCCCAGCATTTT
TRBJ2-1 . . TRBV9 CASSVASTVSLEQFF TGTGCCAGCAGCGTAGCTAGCACTGTTTCTTTGGAGCAGTTCTTC
TRBJ1-2 . TRBD1 TRBV5-1 CASSTGTGGDYGYTF TGCGCCAGCAGCACCGGGACAGGGGGTGACTATGGCTACACCTTC
TRBJ2-2 . . TRBV10-2 CASSGDPRDGELFF TGCGCCAGCAGTGGGGACCCGAGGGACGGGGAGCTGTTTTTT
TRBJ2-2 . . TRBV11-3 CASSQRGASTGELFF TGTGCCAGCAGCCAAAGGGGGGCGTCCACCGGGGAGCTGTTTTTT
TRBJ1-6 . TRBD1 TRBV19 CASRPDRAVNSPLHF TGTGCCAGTAGACCCGACAGGGCAGTAAATTCACCCCTCCACTTT
TRBJ2-7 . . TRBV15 CATSRDGTYEQYF TGTGCCACCAGCAGAGACGGGACCTACGAGCAGTACTTC
TRBJ2-3 . . TRBV7-8 CASSRGAGGGNTQYF TGTGCCAGCAGCCGAGGGGCAGGGGGAGGAAATACGCAGTATTTT
TRBJ2-3 . TRBD1 TRBV7-6 CASSLAPGSGAGGDTQYF TGTGCCAGCAGCTTAGCCCCTGGGTCAGGCGCAGGGGGAGATACGCAGTATTTT
TRBJ1-5 . . TRBV2 CASKSGFSNQPQHF TGTGCCAGCAAGTCAGGGTTCAGCAATCAGCCCCAGCATTTT
TRBJ2-1 . TRBD2 TRBV29-1 CSVGLAGVINEQFF TGCAGCGTGGGACTAGCGGGAGTCATCAATGAGCAGTTCTTC
TRBJ2-7 . TRBD2 TRBV9 CASSVGASGRNEQYF TGTGCCAGCAGCGTAGGGGCTAGCGGGAGAAACGAGCAGTACTTC
TRBJ1-2 . TRBD1 TRBV3-1/TRBV3-2 CASSPITGQGEGYGYTF TGTGCCAGCAGCCCCATCACGGGACAGGGAGAGGGTTATGGCTACACCTTC
TRBJ2-6 . . TRBV25-1 CASSSTLGRSGANVLTF TGTGCCAGCAGCTCGACCTTAGGGAGGTCTGGGGCCAACGTCCTGACTTTC
TRBJ2-1 . TRBD1 TRBV10-3 CAIRAGGRHEQFF TGTGCCATCAGAGCAGGGGGTCGGCATGAGCAGTTCTTC
TRBJ1-5 once . TRBV24-1 CATSDFGGWPQHF TGTGCCACCAGTGATTTTGGCGGTTGGCCCCAGCATTTT
TRBJ1-1 . . TRBV11-2 CASTLGAGNTEAFF TGTGCCAGCACCTTGGGGGCCGGGAACACTGAAGCTTTCTTT
TRBJ1-3 . . TRBV29-1 CSVWTDSGNTIYF TGCAGCGTTTGGACAGACTCTGGAAACACCATATATTTT
TRBJ2-7 . . TRBV29-1 CSVEDGRTAYEQYF TGCAGCGTTGAAGATGGGCGGACCGCCTACGAGCAGTACTTC
TRBJ1-5 . TRBD1 TRBV7-8 CASSGTVSNQPQHF TGTGCCAGCAGTGGGACAGTTAGCAATCAGCCCCAGCATTTT
TRBJ1-2 . . TRBV12-5 CASGLAVAAGGYTF TGTGCTAGTGGTTTGGCGGTGGCCGCCGGGGGCTACACCTTC
TRBJ2-7 . TRBD2 TRBV5-8 CASSLVGGTMYEQYF TGTGCCAGCAGCTTGGTGGGAGGGACTATGTACGAGCAGTACTTC
TRBJ1-3 . . TRBV5-1 CASSLEVTGNSGNTIYF TGCGCCAGCAGCTTGGAGGTGACGGGGAACTCTGGAAACACCATATATTTT
TRBJ1-2 once . TRBV4-1 CASSQDSGFYGYTF TGCGCCAGCAGCCAAGATTCAGGGTTCTATGGCTACACCTTC
TRBJ1-1 . TRBD1 TRBV11-2 CASSLATGWMAFF TGTGCCAGCAGCTTAGCGACAGGGTGGATGGCTTTCTTT
TRBJ1-2 . . TRBV3-1/TRBV3-2 CASSQDGRARSYGYTF TGTGCCAGCAGCCAAGATGGGCGGGCCAGGAGCTATGGCTACACCTTC
TRBJ2-7 . . TRBV7-9 CASSPFYEQYF TGTGCCAGCAGCCCGTTCTACGAGCAGTACTTC
TRBJ1-1 . TRBD1 TRBV11-2 CASSFIQGQGKPEAFF TGTGCCAGCAGCTTTATTCAGGGACAGGGTAAACCTGAAGCTTTCTTT
TRBJ1-3 once TRBD1 TRBV10-1 CASSYHRDRTGNTIYF TGCGCCAGCAGTTACCACCGGGACAGGACTGGAAACACCATATATTTT
TRBJ2-2 . . TRBV9 CASSPLSTGELFF TGTGCCAGCAGCCCACTTTCGACCGGGGAGCTGTTTTTT
TRBJ1-2 once . TRBV10-3 CAIQVHLEGSSGYTF TGTGCCATCCAGGTGCATCTTGAGGGTTCGTCGGGCTACACCTTC
TRBJ2-5 . . TRBV21-1 CASSNHGTGRSHQRETQYF TGTGCCAGCAGCAACCATGGGACAGGGCGGTCCCACCAACGGGAGACCCAGTACTTC
TRBJ1-2 . . TRBV29-1 CSVEGQGNGYTF TGCAGCGTTGAGGGCCAGGGCAATGGCTACACCTTC
TRBJ2-7 . . TRBV2 CASSGGLGEQYF TGTGCCAGCAGTGGGGGGCTGGGAGAGCAGTACTTC
TRBJ1-2 . TRBD1 TRBV27 CASSPQPGQGAYGYTF TGTGCCAGCAGTCCGCAGCCGGGACAGGGGGCCTATGGCTACACCTTC